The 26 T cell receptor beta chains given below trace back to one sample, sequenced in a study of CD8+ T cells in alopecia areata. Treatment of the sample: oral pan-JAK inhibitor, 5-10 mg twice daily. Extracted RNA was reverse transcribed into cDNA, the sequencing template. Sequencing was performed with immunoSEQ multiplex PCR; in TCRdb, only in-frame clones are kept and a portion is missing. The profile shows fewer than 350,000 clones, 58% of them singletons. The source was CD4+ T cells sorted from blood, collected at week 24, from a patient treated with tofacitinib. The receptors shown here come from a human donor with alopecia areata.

CDR3 sequence: CASSQWDAAKNIQYF. CDR3 DNA sequence: TGCGCCAGCAGTCAATGGGATGCGGCCAAAAACATTCAGTACTTC. The rearrangement joins TRBV23-1 to TRBJ2-4; D unclear. TRBV23-1 is an open reading frame, and its role is uncertain. The CDR3 length is 15 residues. V lost 1 base and J 1 base, leaving 8 bases between the germline ends.

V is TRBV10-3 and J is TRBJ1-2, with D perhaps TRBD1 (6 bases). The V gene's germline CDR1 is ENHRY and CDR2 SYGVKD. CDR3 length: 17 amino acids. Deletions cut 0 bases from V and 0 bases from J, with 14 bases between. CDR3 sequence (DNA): TGTGCCATCAGTGAGTCTGGCAGGGGAACCACTAACTATGGCTACACCTTC. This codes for CAISESGRGTTNYGYTF.

The CDR3, as DNA: TGTGCCTGGAGGAACCCGGGACAGCACACCGGGGAGCTGTTTTTT. This gives the protein CAWRNPGQHTGELFF. The rearrangement joins TRBV30 to TRBJ2-2; TRBD1 agrees at 7 bases. Germline loops: CDR1 GTSNPN, CDR2 SVGIG (reference sequence). V was pared by 3 bases and J by 3 bases, with 7 bases of the junction left unmatched. The CDR3 covers 15 residues.

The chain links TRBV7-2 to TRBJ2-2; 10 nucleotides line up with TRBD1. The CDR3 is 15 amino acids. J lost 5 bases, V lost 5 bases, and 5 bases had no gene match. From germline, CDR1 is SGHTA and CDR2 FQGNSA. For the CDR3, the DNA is TGTGCCAGCAGCCAGCGACAGGGGGCAACCGGGGAGCTGTTTTTT. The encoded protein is CASSQRQGATGELFF.

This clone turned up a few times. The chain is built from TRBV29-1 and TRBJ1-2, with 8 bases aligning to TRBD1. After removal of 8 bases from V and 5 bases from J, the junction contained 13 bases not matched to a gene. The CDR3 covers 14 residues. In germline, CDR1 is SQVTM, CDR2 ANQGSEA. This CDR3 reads CSSGQGWSDYGYTF. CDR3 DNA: TGCAGCAGTGGACAGGGCTGGAGTGATTATGGCTACACCTTC.

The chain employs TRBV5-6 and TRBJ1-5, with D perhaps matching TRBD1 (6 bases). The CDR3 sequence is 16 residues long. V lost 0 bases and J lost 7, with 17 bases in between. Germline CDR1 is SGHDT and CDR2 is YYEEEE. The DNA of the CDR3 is TGTGCCAGCAGCTTGGGTTCTGGGGGCGCCCCCCAGCCCCAGCATTTT. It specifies CASSLGSGGAPQPQHF. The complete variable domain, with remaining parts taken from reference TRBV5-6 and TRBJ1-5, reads DAGVTQSPTHLIKTRGQQVTLRCSPKSGHDTVSWYQQALGQGPQFIFQYYEEEERQRGNFPDRFSGHQFPNYSSELNVNALLLGDSALYLCASSLGSGGAPQPQHFGDGTRLSIL.

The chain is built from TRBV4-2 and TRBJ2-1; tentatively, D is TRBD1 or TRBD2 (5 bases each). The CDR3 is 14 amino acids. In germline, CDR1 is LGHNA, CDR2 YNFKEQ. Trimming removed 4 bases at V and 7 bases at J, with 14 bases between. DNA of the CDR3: TGTGCCAGCAGCCGGGGGTCAGGGATGAATGAGCAGTTCTTC. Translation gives CASSRGSGMNEQFF.

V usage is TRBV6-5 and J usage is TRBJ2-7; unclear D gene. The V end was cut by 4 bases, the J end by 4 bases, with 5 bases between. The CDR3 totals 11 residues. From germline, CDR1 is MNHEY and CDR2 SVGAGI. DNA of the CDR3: TGTGCCAGCAGTTCGAGGTACGAGCAGTACTTC. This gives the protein CASSSRYEQYF.

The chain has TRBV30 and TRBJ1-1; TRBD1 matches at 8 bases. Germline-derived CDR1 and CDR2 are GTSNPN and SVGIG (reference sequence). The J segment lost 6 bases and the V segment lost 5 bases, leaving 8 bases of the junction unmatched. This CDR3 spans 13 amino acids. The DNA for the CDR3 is TGTGCCTGGGTCAGGGGGCTGGGCGCTGAAGCTTTCTTT. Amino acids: CAWVRGLGAEAFF.

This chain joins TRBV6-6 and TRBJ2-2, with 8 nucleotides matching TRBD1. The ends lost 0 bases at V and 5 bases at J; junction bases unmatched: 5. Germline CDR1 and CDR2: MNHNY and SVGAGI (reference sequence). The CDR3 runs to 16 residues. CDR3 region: CASSYSDRVRTGELFF. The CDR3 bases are TGTGCCAGCAGTTACTCGGACAGGGTGAGGACCGGGGAGCTGTTTTTT.

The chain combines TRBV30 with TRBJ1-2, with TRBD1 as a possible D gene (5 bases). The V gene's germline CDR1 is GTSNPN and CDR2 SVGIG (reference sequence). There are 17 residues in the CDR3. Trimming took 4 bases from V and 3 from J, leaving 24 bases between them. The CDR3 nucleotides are TGTGCCTGGACCGTAGATCCGTGGGGGTATGAAGACTATGGCTACACCTTC. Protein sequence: CAWTVDPWGYEDYGYTF. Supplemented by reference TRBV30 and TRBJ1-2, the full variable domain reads SQTIHQWPATLVQPVGSPLSLECTVEGTSNPNLYWYRQAAGRGLQLLFYSVGIGQISSEVPQNLSASRPQDRQFILSSKKLLLSDSGFYLCAWTVDPWGYEDYGYTFGSGTRLTVV.

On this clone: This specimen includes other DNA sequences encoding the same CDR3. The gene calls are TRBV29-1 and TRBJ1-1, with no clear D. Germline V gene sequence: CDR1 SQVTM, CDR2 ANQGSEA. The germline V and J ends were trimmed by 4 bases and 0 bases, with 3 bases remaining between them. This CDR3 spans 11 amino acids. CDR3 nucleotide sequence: TGCAGCGTTGCGATGAACACTGAAGCTTTCTTT. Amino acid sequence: CSVAMNTEAFF. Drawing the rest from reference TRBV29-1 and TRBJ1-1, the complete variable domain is SAVISQKPSRDICQRGTSLTIQCQVDSQVTMMFWYRQQPGQSLTLIATANQGSEATYESGFVIDKFPISRPNLTFSTLTVSNMSPEDSSIYLCSVAMNTEAFFGQGTRLTVV.

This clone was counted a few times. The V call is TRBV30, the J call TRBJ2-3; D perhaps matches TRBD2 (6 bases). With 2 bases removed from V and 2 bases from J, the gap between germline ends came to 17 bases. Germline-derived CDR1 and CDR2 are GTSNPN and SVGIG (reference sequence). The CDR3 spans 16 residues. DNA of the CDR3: TGTGCCTGGAGTCCCGGCGGACGGGGGTCCACAGATACGCAGTATTTT. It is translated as CAWSPGGRGSTDTQYF.

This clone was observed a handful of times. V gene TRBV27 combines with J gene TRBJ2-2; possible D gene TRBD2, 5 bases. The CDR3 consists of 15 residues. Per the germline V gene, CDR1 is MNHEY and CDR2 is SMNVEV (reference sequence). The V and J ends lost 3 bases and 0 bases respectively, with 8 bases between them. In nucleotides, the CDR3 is TGTGCCAGCAGTTTCCGGGAATCGAACACCGGGGAGCTGTTTTTT. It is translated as CASSFRESNTGELFF.

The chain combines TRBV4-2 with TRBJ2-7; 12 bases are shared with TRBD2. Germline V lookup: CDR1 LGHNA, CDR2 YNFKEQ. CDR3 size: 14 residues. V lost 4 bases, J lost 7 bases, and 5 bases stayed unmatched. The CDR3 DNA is TGTGCCAGCAGCCCTGCCGGACTAGCGGGGGAGCAGTACTTC. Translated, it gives CASSPAGLAGEQYF.

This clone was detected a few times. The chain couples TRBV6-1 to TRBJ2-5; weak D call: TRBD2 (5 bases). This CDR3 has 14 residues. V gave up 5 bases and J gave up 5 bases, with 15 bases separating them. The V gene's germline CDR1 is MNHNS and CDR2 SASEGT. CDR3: CASSMGRGGETQYF. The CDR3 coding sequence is TGTGCCAGCAGTATGGGTAGAGGAGGCGAGACCCAGTACTTC.

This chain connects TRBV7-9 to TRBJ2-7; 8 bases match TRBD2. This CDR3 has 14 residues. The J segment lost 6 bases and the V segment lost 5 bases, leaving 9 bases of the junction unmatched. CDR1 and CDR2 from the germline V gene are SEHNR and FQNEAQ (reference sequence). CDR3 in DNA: TGTGCCAGCAGCAAAATAACGGGGGGGTTCGAGCAGTACTTC. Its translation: CASSKITGGFEQYF.

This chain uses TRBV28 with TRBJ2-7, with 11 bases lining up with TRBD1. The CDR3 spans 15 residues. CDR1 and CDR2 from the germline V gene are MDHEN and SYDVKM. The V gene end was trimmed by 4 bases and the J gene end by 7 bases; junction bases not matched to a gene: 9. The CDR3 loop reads CASSSLDRGLDEQYF. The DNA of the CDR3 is TGTGCCAGCAGTTCCTTGGACAGGGGGCTCGATGAGCAGTACTTC.

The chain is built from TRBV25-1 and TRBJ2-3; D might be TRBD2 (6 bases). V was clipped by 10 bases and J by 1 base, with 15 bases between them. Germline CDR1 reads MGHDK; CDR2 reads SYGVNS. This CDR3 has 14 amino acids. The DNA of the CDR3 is TGTGCCACCGCGCCTTCGGGGGGCACAGATACGCAGTATTTT. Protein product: CATAPSGGTDTQYF.

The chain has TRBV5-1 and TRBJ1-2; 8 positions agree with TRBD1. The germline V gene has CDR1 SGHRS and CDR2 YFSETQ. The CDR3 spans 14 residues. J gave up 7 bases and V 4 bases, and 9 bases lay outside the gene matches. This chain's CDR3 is CASSPLDRGRGYTF. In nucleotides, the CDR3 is TGCGCCAGCAGCCCCCTCGACAGGGGTCGTGGCTACACCTTC.

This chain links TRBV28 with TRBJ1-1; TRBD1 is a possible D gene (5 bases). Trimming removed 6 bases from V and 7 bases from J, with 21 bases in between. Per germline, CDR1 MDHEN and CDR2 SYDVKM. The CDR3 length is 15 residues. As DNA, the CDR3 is TGTGCCAGCAGAGCCGTGGGACGGGGAGGCAGTGAAGCTTTCTTT. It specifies CASRAVGRGGSEAFF.

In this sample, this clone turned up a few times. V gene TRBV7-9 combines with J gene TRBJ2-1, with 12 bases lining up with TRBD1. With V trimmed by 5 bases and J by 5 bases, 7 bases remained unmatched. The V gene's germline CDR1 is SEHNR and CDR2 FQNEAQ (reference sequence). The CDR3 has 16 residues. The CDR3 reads CASSRGQGAPDNEQFF. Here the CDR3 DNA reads TGTGCCAGCAGCAGGGGACAGGGGGCGCCGGACAATGAGCAGTTCTTC.

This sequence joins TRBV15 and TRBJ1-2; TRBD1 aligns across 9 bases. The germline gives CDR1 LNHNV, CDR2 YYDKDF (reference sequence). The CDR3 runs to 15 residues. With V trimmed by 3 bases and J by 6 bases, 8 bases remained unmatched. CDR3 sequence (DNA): TGTGCCACCAGCAGGAGCCAAACAGGGGGCGATGGCTACACCTTC. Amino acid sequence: CATSRSQTGGDGYTF.

For the CDR3, the DNA is TGTGCCAGCGAAAAGATCTACGAGCAGTACTTC. Its translation: CASEKIYEQYF. The chain joins TRBV6-5 to TRBJ2-7; no firm D call. Trimming left V 8 bases short and J 3 bases short, with 8 bases between. Germline values: CDR1 MNHEY, CDR2 SVGAGI. This CDR3 region has 11 residues.

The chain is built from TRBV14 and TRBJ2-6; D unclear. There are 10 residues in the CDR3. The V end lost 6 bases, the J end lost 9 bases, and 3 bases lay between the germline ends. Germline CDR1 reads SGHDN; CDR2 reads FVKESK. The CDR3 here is CASRGNVLTF. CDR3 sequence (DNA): TGTGCCAGCAGAGGCAACGTCCTGACTTTC.

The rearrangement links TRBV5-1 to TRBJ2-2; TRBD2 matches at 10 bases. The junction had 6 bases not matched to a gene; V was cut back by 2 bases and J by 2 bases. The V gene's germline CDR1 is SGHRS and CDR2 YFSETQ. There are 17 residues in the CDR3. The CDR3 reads CASSLSLAGENTGELFF. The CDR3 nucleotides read TGCGCCAGCAGCTTATCCCTAGCGGGGGAAAACACCGGGGAGCTGTTTTTT.